This note documents a single TCR beta chain sequence. The antigen is unknown. Germline assignment: CDR1 SGDLS and CDR2 YYNGEE. The V end was cut by 2 bases, the J end by 13 bases, with 28 bases between. The CDR3 runs to 17 residues. Total RNA extracted from each sample amounted to at least 6 micrograms. A second PCR, run for about 7 to 11 cycles, used a sample-barcoded 5' primer plus a J-beta primer mix. Each cDNA molecule, via a template-switch adaptor with 12 random nucleotides, was tagged. Using its own MiXCR run on the 5' RACE reads, TCRdb lists one record per CDR3 protein. The sample holds some 1.8 million distinct CDR3 sequences, about two fifths seen once. The data were taken from a study of blood T cells in healthy people across ages. In the study overall: Template switching retrieved approximately one barcoded beta molecule for each two T cells. Whole-study findings and limits: Across samples, TCR beta diversity tracked strongly with naive T cell percentage.

The sequenced material came from blood. This sequence joins TRBV9 and TRBJ2-1, with D unclear. The receptor was isolated from a human donor in good health. CDR3 amino acids: CASSVGGLAGLSETQFF. DNA of the CDR3: TGTGCCAGCAGCGTCGGTGGGTTGGCAGGCCTATCAGAGACCCAGTTCTTC.